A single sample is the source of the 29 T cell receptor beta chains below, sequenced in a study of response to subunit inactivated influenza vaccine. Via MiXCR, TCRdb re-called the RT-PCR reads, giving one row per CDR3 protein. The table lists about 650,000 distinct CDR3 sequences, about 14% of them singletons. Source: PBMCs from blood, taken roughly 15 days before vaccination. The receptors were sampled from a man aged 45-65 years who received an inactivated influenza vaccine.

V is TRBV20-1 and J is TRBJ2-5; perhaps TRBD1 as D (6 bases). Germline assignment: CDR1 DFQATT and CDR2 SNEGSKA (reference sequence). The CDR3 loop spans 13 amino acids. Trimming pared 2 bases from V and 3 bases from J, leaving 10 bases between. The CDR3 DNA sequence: TGCAGTGCTAGACACAGGGTAAAAGAGACCCAGTACTTC. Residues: CSARHRVKETQYF.

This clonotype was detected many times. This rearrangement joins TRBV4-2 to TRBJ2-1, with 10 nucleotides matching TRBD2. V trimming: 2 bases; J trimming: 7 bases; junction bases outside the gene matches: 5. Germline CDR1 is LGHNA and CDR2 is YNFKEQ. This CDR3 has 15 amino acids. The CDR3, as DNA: TGTGCCAGCAGCCAACTAGCGGGAGCGCCGAATGAGCAGTTCTTC. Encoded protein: CASSQLAGAPNEQFF.

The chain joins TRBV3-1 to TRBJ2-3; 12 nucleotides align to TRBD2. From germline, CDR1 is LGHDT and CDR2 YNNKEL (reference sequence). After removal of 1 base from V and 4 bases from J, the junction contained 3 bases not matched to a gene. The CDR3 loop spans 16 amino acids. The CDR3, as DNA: TGTGCCAGCAGCCAAGCTAGCGGGGGGGCCGCAGATACGCAGTATTTT. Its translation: CASSQASGGAADTQYF.

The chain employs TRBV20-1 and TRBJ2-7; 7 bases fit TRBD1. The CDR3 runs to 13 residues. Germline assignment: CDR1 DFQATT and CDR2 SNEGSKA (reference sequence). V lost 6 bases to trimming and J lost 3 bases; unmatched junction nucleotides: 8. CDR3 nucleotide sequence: TGCAGTGCCACCGGGACAGCCCTCTACGAGCAGTACTTC. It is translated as CSATGTALYEQYF.

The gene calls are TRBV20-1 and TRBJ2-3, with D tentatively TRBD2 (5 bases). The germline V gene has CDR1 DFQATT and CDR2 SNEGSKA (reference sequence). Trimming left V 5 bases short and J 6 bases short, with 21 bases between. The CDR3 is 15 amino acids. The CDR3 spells CSAPWLGPGSDTQYF. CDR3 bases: TGCAGTGCTCCTTGGCTCGGTCCGGGGTCTGATACGCAGTATTTT.

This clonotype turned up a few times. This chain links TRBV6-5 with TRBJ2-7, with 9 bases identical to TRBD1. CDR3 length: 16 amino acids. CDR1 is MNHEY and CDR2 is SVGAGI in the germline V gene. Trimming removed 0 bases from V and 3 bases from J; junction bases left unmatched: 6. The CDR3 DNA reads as TGTGCCAGCAGTTACTCTCAAGTGACAGGGGGCTACGAGCAGTACTTC. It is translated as CASSYSQVTGGYEQYF.

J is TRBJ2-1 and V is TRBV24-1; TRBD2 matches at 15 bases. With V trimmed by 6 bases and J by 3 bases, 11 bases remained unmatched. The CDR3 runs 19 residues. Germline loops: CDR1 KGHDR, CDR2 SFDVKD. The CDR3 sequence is CATSPSGLAGGLVYNEQFF. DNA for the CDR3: TGTGCCACCAGTCCCTCGGGACTAGCGGGAGGACTAGTCTACAATGAGCAGTTCTTC.

The CDR3 sequence is CASSSLRVTSSYEQYF. CDR3 nucleotide sequence: TGTGCCAGCAGCTCCCTCCGGGTCACTAGCTCCTACGAGCAGTACTTC. The chain uses TRBV7-9 and TRBJ2-7; D might be TRBD2 (5 bases). The V end was cut by 4 bases, the J end by 0 bases, with 16 bases between. The CDR3 has 16 residues. CDR1 and CDR2 (germline): SEHNR, FQNEAQ (reference sequence).

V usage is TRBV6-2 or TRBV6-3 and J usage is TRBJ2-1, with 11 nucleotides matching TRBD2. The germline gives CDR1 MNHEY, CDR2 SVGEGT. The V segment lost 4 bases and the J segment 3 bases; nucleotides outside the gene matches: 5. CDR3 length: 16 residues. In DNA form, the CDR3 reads TGTGCCAGCAGTTCCCGACTAGCGGGGTTCTACAATGAGCAGTTCTTC. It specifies CASSSRLAGFYNEQFF.

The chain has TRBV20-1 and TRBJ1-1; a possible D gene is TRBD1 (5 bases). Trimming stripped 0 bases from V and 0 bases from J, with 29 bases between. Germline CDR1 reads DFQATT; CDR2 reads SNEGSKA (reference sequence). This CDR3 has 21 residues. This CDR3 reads CSARDPWYPDRSFSMNTEAFF. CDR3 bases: TGCAGTGCTAGAGATCCATGGTATCCAGACAGATCCTTTTCAATGAACACTGAAGCTTTCTTT.

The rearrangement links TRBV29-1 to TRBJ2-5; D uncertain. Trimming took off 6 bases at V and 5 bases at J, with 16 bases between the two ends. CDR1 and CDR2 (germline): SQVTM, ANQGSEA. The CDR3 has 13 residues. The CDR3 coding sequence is TGCAGCGTGAAACAGAGGCCCGAGGAGACCCAGTACTTC. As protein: CSVKQRPEETQYF.

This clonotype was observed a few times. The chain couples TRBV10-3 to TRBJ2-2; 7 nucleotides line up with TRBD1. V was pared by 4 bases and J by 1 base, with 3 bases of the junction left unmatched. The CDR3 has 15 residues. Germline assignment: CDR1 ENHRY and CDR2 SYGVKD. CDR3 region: CAISGTGENTGELFF. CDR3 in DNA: TGTGCCATCAGTGGTACAGGGGAGAACACCGGGGAGCTGTTTTTT.

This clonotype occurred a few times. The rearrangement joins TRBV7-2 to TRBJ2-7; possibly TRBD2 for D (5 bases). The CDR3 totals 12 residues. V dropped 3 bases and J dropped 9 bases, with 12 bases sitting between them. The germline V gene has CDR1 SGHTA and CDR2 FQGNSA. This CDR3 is CASSLEAFGQYF. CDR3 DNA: TGTGCCAGCAGCTTGGAGGCGTTTGGGCAGTACTTC.

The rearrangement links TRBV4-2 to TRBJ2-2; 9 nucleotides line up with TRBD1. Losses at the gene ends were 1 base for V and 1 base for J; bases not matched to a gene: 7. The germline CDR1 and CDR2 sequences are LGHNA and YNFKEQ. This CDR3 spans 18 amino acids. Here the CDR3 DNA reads TGTGCCAGCAGCCAAGCTCCTCCGGGACAGGGGAACACCGGGGAGCTGTTTTTT. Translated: CASSQAPPGQGNTGELFF.

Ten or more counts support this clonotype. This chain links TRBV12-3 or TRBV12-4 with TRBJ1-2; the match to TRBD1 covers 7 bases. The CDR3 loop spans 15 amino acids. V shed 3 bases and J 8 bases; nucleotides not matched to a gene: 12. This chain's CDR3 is CASSFSHGQAEGYTF. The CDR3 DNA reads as TGTGCCAGCAGTTTTTCCCATGGACAGGCGGAGGGCTACACCTTC.

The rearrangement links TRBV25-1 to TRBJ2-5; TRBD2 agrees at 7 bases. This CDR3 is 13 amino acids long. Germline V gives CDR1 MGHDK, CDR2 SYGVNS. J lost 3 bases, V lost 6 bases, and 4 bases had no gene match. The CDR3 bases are TGTGCCAGCAGGGGAGCGGGGAAAGAGACCCAGTACTTC. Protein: CASRGAGKETQYF.

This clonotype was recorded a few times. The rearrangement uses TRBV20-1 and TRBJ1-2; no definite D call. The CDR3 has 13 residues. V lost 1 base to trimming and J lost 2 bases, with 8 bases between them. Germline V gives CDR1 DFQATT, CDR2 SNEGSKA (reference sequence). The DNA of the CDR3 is TGCAGTGCTAGAGTGGGCCTAAACTATGGCTACACCTTC. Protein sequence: CSARVGLNYGYTF.

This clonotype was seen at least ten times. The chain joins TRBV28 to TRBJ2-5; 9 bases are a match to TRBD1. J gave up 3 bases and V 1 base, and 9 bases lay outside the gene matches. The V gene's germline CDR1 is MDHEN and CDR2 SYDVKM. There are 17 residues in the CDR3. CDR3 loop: CASSLLVMGQGKETQYF. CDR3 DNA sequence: TGTGCCAGCAGTTTATTGGTCATGGGACAGGGAAAAGAGACCCAGTACTTC.

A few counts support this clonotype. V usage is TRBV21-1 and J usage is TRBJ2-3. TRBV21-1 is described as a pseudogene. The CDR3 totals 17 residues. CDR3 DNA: TGTGCCAGCAGCAAAGGTGCCCACCTAAAAAGCACAGATACGCAGTATTTT. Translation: CASSKGAHLKSTDTQYF.

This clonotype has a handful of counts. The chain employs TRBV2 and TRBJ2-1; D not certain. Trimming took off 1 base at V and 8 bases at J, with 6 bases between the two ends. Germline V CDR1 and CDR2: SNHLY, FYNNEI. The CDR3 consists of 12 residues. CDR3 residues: CASSEDHHEQFF. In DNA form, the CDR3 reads TGTGCCAGCAGTGAAGACCACCATGAGCAGTTCTTC. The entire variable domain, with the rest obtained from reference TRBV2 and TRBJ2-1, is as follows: EPEVTQTPSHQVTQMGQEVILRCVPISNHLYFYWYRQILGQKVEFLVSFYNNEISEKSEIFDDQFSVERPDGSNFTLKIRSTKLEDSAMYFCASSEDHHEQFFGPGTRLTVL.

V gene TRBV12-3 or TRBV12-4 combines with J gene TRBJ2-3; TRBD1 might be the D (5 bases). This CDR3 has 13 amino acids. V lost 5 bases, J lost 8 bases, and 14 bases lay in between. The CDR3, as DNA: TGTGCCAGCAGTCTGGGGCAGGGCGGTACGCAGTATTTT. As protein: CASSLGQGGTQYF.

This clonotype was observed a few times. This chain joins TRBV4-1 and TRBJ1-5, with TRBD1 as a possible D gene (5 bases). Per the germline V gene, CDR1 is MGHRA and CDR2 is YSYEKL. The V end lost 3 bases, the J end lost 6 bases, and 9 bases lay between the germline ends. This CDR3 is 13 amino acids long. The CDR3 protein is CASSHGGAQPQHF. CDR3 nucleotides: TGCGCCAGCAGCCATGGGGGAGCTCAGCCCCAGCATTTT.

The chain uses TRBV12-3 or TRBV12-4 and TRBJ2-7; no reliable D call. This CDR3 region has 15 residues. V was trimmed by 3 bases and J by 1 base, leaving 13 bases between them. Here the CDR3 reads CASSLPLENSYEQYF. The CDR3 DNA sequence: TGTGCCAGCAGTTTGCCCCTAGAAAATTCCTACGAGCAGTACTTC.

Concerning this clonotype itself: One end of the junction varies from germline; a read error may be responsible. This CDR3 reads CARSRGSLYEQYF. Here the CDR3 DNA reads TGTGCCCGCAGCCGCGGGAGCCTATACGAGCAGTACTTC. The chain combines TRBV3-1 with TRBJ2-7; 7 positions match TRBD2. Germline V gene data show CDR1 as LGHDT and CDR2 as YNNKEL (reference sequence). The CDR3 has 13 amino acids.

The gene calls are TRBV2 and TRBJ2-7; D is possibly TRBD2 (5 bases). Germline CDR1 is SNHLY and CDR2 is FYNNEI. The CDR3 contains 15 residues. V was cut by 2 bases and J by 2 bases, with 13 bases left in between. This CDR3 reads CASSEHPVGAYEQYF. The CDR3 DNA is TGTGCCAGCAGTGAACACCCCGTCGGGGCCTACGAGCAGTACTTC.

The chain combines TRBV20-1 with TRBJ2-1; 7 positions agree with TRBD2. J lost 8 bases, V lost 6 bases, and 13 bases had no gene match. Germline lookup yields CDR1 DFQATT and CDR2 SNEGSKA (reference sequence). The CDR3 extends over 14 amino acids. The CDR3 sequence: CSASPSGLGYEQFF. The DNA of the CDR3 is TGCAGTGCATCCCCTAGCGGTCTAGGGTATGAGCAGTTCTTC.

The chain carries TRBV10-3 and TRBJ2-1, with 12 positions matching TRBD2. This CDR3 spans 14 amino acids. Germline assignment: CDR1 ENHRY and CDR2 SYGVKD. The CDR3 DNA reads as TGTGTCAGTTCGACTAGCGGGAGCTACAATGAGCAGTTCTTC. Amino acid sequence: CVSSTSGSYNEQFF.

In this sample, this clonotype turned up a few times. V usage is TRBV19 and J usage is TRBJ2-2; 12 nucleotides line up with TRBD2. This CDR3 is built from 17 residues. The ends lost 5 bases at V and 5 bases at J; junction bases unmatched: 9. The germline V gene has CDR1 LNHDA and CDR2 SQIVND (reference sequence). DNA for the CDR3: TGTGCCAGTAGTGAGCCTAGCGGGAGGGCATCGACCGGGGAGCTGTTTTTT. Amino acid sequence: CASSEPSGRASTGELFF.

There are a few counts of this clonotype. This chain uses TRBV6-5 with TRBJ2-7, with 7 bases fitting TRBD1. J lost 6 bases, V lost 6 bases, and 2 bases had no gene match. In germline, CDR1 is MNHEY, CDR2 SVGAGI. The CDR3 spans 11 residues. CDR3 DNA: TGTGCCAGCAGCCGGGACAGCGAGCAGTACTTC. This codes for CASSRDSEQYF.